Included here is one T cell receptor beta chain sequence, with context. Its antigen is still unknown. The V end was cut by 5 bases, the J end by 7 bases, with 15 bases between. This CDR3 is built from 14 residues. The germline CDR1 and CDR2 sequences are DFQATT and SNEGSKA (reference sequence). A second PCR of about 7 to 12 cycles used a sample-barcoded 5' primer and a J-beta primer mix. CDR3-containing paired-end reads numbering at least 2.5 million came from each sample. TCRdb fed the 5' RACE reads into MiXCR, producing one record per CDR3 protein. The top ten hold 7.7% of the sample, which has some 1.7 million distinct CDR3 sequences, 28% seen once. These data are taken from a study of blood T cells in healthy people across ages. Study observations and caveats: Higher diversity, along with more naive CD4+ cells, distinguished long-lived donors from aged donors.

The sample, around 10 milliliters of peripheral blood, was drawn from each donor. Sample: blood. The sequence was collected from a woman younger than 45 in good health. The V call is TRBV20-1, the J call TRBJ1-6, with D unresolved. In nucleotides, the CDR3 is TGCAGTGCTCTCGTGGCCGGGCCAAATTCACCCCTCCACTTT. This codes for CSALVAGPNSPLHF.